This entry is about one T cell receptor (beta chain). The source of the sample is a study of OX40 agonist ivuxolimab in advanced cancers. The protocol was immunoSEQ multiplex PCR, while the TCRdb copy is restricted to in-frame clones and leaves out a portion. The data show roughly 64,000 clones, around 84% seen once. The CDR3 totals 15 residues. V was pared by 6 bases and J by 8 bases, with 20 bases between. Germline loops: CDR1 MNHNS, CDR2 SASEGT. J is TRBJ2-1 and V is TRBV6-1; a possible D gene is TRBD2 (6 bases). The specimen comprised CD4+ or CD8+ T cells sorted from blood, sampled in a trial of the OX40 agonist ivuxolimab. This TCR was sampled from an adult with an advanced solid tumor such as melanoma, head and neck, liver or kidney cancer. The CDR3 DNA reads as TGTGCCAGCAGCCCCCTACGAGCCCCGGGGGATGAGCAGTTCTTC. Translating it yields CASSPLRAPGDEQFF.